These 11 T cell receptor beta chains were all obtained from the same sample, sequenced in a study of neurological immune-mediated disorders. MiXCR was run by TCRdb on the 5' RACE reads, yielding one entry per CDR3 protein. The sample lists about 48,000 distinct CDR3 sequences; about 25% were seen once. The sample consisted of PBMCs. These receptors originate from a woman in her 70s in good health.

Comment on this clonotype: Given the absence of the conserved phenylalanine or tryptophan at the CDR3 end, a read error is likely. This chain connects TRBV12-3 or TRBV12-4 to TRBJ2-5; D call uncertain. The CDR3 consists of 15 residues. V was shortened by 6 bases and J by 5 bases, with 19 bases between the two germline ends. The CDR3 spells CASSLVVQPSETQYL. The CDR3 coding sequence is TGTGCCAGCAGCTTGGTGGTTCAGCCCTCGGAGACCCAGTACCTC.

This clonotype came up many times. The J gene is TRBJ2-7, the V gene TRBV5-5; tentative D call: TRBD2 (5 bases). Germline CDR1 is SGHKS and CDR2 is YYEKEE (reference sequence). The V gene lost 0 bases and the J gene lost 2 bases, with 12 bases spanning the gap. This CDR3 comprises 15 residues. The CDR3 DNA reads TGTGCCAGCAGCTTGGCCTTAACGACTACCTACGAGCAGTACTTC. It yields the protein CASSLALTTTYEQYF.

J is TRBJ1-2 and V is TRBV5-6; D unclear. V was shortened by 6 bases and J by 10 bases, with 19 bases between the two germline ends. The germline V gene has CDR1 SGHDT and CDR2 YYEEEE. The CDR3 is 13 residues long. The CDR3, as DNA: TGTGCCAGCACCCCCCCTCAAGGCTACGTCTACACCTTC. This encodes CASTPPQGYVYTF.

V is TRBV28 and J is TRBJ2-7; 8 bases align to TRBD2. The DNA end is a closer match to TRBJ2-5, so the J assignment may be wrong. The CDR3 totals 13 residues. CDR1 and CDR2 from the germline V gene are MDHEN and SYDVKM. The CDR3 bases are TGTGCCAGCGCCCGGGGGGGGGTAGAGACCCAGTACTTC. Translation: CASARGGVETQYF.

This clonotype was seen repeatedly, ten times or more. V gene TRBV3-1 combines with J gene TRBJ2-1; possible D gene TRBD2, 6 bases. This CDR3 comprises 15 residues. The V and J ends lost 1 base and 5 bases respectively, with 12 bases between them. Germline CDR1 is LGHDT and CDR2 is YNNKEL (reference sequence). CDR3 residues: CASSQVGGGDNEQFF. The CDR3 DNA sequence: TGTGCCAGCAGCCAAGTCGGGGGTGGGGACAATGAGCAGTTCTTC.

This clonotype came up many times. The chain carries TRBV20-1 and TRBJ2-5; TRBD1 aligns across 7 bases. J lost 3 bases, V lost 1 base, and 2 bases had no gene match. CDR3 length: 13 amino acids. Germline V gene sequence: CDR1 DFQATT, CDR2 SNEGSKA (reference sequence). The CDR3 sequence: CSARGDRKETQYF. The DNA of the CDR3 is TGCAGTGCTAGAGGGGACAGAAAAGAGACCCAGTACTTC.

This clonotype has ten or more counts. V gene TRBV6-5 combines with J gene TRBJ1-2; TRBD1 matches at 11 bases. Unmatched junction bases numbered 4, after V lost 5 bases and J lost 8 bases. Germline lookup yields CDR1 MNHEY and CDR2 SVGAGI. This CDR3 comprises 13 residues. The CDR3 DNA follows: TGTGCCAGCAGTCTGGACAGGGGGCGAGGCTACACCTTC. Protein: CASSLDRGRGYTF.

The sample holds many counts of this clonotype. The chain recombines TRBV11-2 with TRBJ2-4; D might be TRBD1 or TRBD2, each matching 5 bases. Looked up from germline, CDR1 is SGHAT and CDR2 is FQNNGV. V was pared by 5 bases and J by 8 bases, with 19 bases between. This CDR3 spans 15 amino acids. The DNA for the CDR3 is TGTGCCAGCAGCCCCCGTCGTGGGGGTGGGGACATTCAGTACTTC. Its protein product is CASSPRRGGGDIQYF.

The table lists this clonotype with many counts. J is TRBJ2-5 and V is TRBV12-3 or TRBV12-4; 7 bases fit TRBD1. The CDR3 covers 14 residues. V lost 3 bases to trimming and J lost 5 bases; unmatched junction nucleotides: 6. This chain's CDR3 is CASSFQGVVETQYF. The CDR3 nucleotides are TGTGCCAGCAGTTTTCAGGGGGTGGTTGAGACCCAGTACTTC.

CDR3 in DNA: TGTGCCAGCAGTCACCAAAAAGGGGGGGCTGCTACTGAAGCTTTCTTT. It is translated as CASSHQKGGAATEAFF. The chain employs TRBV6-5 and TRBJ1-1; tentatively, D is TRBD1 (6 bases). Germline V gene lookup returns CDR1 MNHEY and CDR2 SVGAGI. Deletions cut 5 bases from V and 5 bases from J, with 21 bases between. The CDR3 totals 16 residues.

This clonotype was seen many times. The J gene is TRBJ1-2, the V gene TRBV28; D is possibly TRBD1 (5 bases). Deletions cut 3 bases from V and 4 bases from J, with 15 bases between. CDR3 size: 15 residues. The germline CDR1 and CDR2 sequences are MDHEN and SYDVKM. CDR3 in DNA: TGTGCCAGCAGTTTGAGCCCGGGGCAGATCTATGGCTACACCTTC. This gives the protein CASSLSPGQIYGYTF.